The clone carrying this T cell receptor (beta chain) was found a few times. Its antigen is unknown. MiXCR, applied by TCRdb to the 5' RACE reads, yields one record per CDR3 protein. The sample lists about 560,000 distinct CDR3 sequences; over 15% were seen once. The J segment lost 5 bases and the V segment lost 2 bases, leaving 15 bases of the junction unmatched. The CDR3 is made up of 19 amino acids. Germline assignment: CDR1 MGHRA and CDR2 YSYEKL. The data originate from a study of T-cell memory formation after mild COVID-19. Findings and limits, study-wide: Clones shrinking between day 15 and 85 showed a balanced CD4/CD8 split, and those that grew later tilted toward CD4+.

The sequence was collected from an adult woman who had mild COVID-19 (a few samples of this study predate the infection). Cell type and time point are not known. The chain carries TRBV4-1 and TRBJ2-5; 12 bases line up with TRBD2. The sample consisted of PBMCs or a T cell subset sorted from them (not recorded which). The CDR3 loop is CASSQLSLAGGVGAETQYF. CDR3 in DNA: TGCGCCAGCAGCCAACTATCACTAGCGGGGGGAGTCGGGGCGGAGACCCAGTACTTC.